This T cell receptor beta chain derives from a study of a mutant IDH1 vaccine in newly diagnosed glioma. For the study at large: Patients under treatment included roughly 62% males and about 40% females and had a mean age of roughly 43 years. It was radiotherapy, temozolomide, or both that patients received previously, with most receiving both.

Overall study findings and caveats: Any relationship between pseudoprogression and changes in top peripheral T cell clonotypes seemed absent.

V was pared by 5 bases and J by 3 bases, with 14 bases between. The CDR3 runs to 15 residues. Germline lookup yields CDR1 SGHTA and CDR2 FQGNSA. Noted time point: baseline, week 1 (first vaccination visit). The sample's treatment: pre-vaccination baseline after standard-of-care therapy. The study enrolled donors with new WHO grade 3 or 4 IDH1-mutant, ATRX-lost astrocytomas. Only in-frame clones appear in the TCRdb table, and some are missing; sequencing was by immunoSEQ multiplex PCR. The sample lists about 92,000 clones; roughly 75% were seen once. Concerning this clone itself: Its antigen is currently unknown.

The rearrangement joins TRBV7-2 to TRBJ1-5, with D possibly being TRBD1 (6 bases). This material consisted of PBMCs, taken from a glioma patient treated with radiotherapy, temozolomide or both. This TCR was sampled from a man between 40 and 49 years old with glioma. The CDR3 sequence: CASSKLGGNNQPQHF. The CDR3 coding sequence is TGTGCCAGCAGCAAGTTGGGGGGCAACAATCAGCCCCAGCATTTT.